The next 12 T cell receptor beta chains were all read from a single sample in a study of T cell responses to AZD1222 COVID-19 vaccine. Clones were read by immunoSEQ multiplex PCR, and TCRdb kept only the in-frame ones, dropping some. The sample records around 180,000 clones, 92% being singletons. Material: peripheral blood, obtained on day 0 of AZD1222 vaccination. Receptor source: an adult in good health.

This chain links TRBV24-1 with TRBJ2-1; tentative D call: TRBD2 (5 bases). This CDR3 is 12 amino acids long. In germline, CDR1 is KGHDR, CDR2 SFDVKD. V shed 0 bases and J shed 11 bases, with 7 bases lying between them. CDR3 DNA sequence: TGTGCCACCAGTGATTTGCCGGGGAAGCAGTTCTTC. Amino acid sequence: CATSDLPGKQFF.

The chain carries TRBV19 and TRBJ2-7; weak D call: TRBD2 (5 bases). CDR3 length equals 15 residues. The germline CDR1 and CDR2 sequences are LNHDA and SQIVND (reference sequence). The V and J ends lost 3 bases and 4 bases respectively, with 16 bases between them. The CDR3 bases are TGTGCCAGTAGTATTGCTATCGGGGAGCGGTACGAGCAGTACTTC. Residues: CASSIAIGERYEQYF.

The chain recombines TRBV6-5 with TRBJ2-7; the D gene could be TRBD1 or TRBD2 (5 bases each). CDR1 and CDR2 from the germline V gene are MNHEY and SVGAGI. V lost 4 bases to trimming and J lost 0 bases, with 13 bases between them. The CDR3 has 15 amino acids. The DNA of the CDR3 is TGTGCCAGCAGTTCTCAGGGCGCGGGCTCCTACGAGCAGTACTTC. It codes for CASSSQGAGSYEQYF.

The rearrangement joins TRBV18 to TRBJ2-2; D gene uncertain. CDR1 is KGHSH, CDR2 LQKENI, per germline. The V gene lost 2 bases and the J gene lost 3 bases, with 7 bases spanning the gap. The CDR3 extends over 14 amino acids. CDR3 region: CASSPGLDTGELFF. The CDR3 nucleotides read TGTGCCAGCTCACCAGGGCTAGACACCGGGGAGCTGTTTTTT. Together with reference TRBV18 and TRBJ2-2, the CDR3 gives the full variable domain: NAGVMQNPRHLVRRRGQEARLRCSPMKGHSHVYWYRQLPEEGLKFMVYLQKENIIDESGMPKERFSAEFPKEGPSILRIQQVVRGDSAAYFCASSPGLDTGELFFGEGSRLTVL.

The rearrangement links TRBV5-1 to TRBJ1-5; D call uncertain. Germline V gene sequence: CDR1 SGHRS, CDR2 YFSETQ. The CDR3 runs 15 residues. Trimming stripped 0 bases from V and 2 bases from J, with 9 bases between. The CDR3 region is CASSLGPPGNQPQHF. CDR3 sequence (DNA): TGCGCCAGCAGCTTGGGACCCCCCGGCAATCAGCCCCAGCATTTT.

The chain carries TRBV10-3 and TRBJ2-1, with 9 bases lining up with TRBD2. Trimming at V came to 6 bases and at J to 5 bases, leaving 17 bases not matched to a gene. Germline CDR1 ENHRY, CDR2 SYGVKD. The CDR3 length is 18 residues. The CDR3 DNA reads as TGTGCCATCAGCCCACCCAATGGTATGATAGCGGGGGACAATGAGCAGTTCTTC. The encoded protein is CAISPPNGMIAGDNEQFF.

The chain has TRBV19 and TRBJ2-2; 7 nucleotides agree with TRBD2. CDR1 and CDR2 from the germline V gene are LNHDA and SQIVND (reference sequence). The CDR3 extends over 14 amino acids. Trimming at V came to 9 bases and at J to 4 bases, leaving 8 bases not matched to a gene. CDR3 DNA: TGTGCCAGCAGCGGGATCTCGGGCACCGGGGAGCTGTTTTTT. This gives the protein CASSGISGTGELFF.

The rearrangement uses TRBV20-1 and TRBJ2-7, with D possibly being TRBD1 (5 bases). Trimming took 0 bases from V and 9 from J, leaving 9 bases between them. The germline CDR1 and CDR2 sequences are DFQATT and SNEGSKA (reference sequence). The CDR3 is 11 amino acids. DNA for the CDR3: TGCAGTGCTAGAGAGCAGGGAAGGCAGTACTTC. This gives the protein CSAREQGRQYF.

This rearrangement joins TRBV7-2 to TRBJ1-3, with a weak D call TRBD1 (5 bases). In germline, CDR1 is SGHTA, CDR2 FQGNSA. Trimming shortened V by 3 bases and J by 0 bases, and 12 bases separated the two germline ends. The CDR3 is 16 residues long. The CDR3 region is CASSLGDPVSGNTIYF. CDR3 nucleotide sequence: TGTGCCAGCAGCTTGGGGGATCCCGTCTCTGGAAACACCATATATTTT.

This clone was found once. This rearrangement joins TRBV5-6 to TRBJ1-6; 8 positions agree with TRBD1. Germline CDR1 and CDR2: SGHDT and YYEEEE. J gave up 4 bases and V 4 bases, and 7 bases lay outside the gene matches. The CDR3 loop spans 16 amino acids. The chain's CDR3 is CASSKETGVYNSPLHF. DNA of the CDR3: TGTGCCAGCAGCAAGGAGACAGGGGTATATAATTCACCCCTCCACTTT.

The gene calls are TRBV7-2 and TRBJ1-5; perhaps TRBD1 as D (5 bases). Germline V gives CDR1 SGHTA, CDR2 FQGNSA. Trimming stripped 1 base from V and 6 bases from J, with 13 bases between. The CDR3 runs to 15 residues. The CDR3 DNA is TGTGCCAGCAGCTTAGGATCGGGGCCCGGTCAGCCCCAGCATTTT. As protein: CASSLGSGPGQPQHF.

This rearrangement joins TRBV11-2 to TRBJ2-3; D is unclear. From germline, CDR1 is SGHAT and CDR2 FQNNGV. Trimming cost V 5 bases and J 6 bases, with 15 bases left between them. The CDR3 spans 14 residues. The CDR3 sequence is CASSPAPLSDTQYF. The CDR3 DNA follows: TGTGCCAGCAGCCCCGCTCCTCTCTCCGATACGCAGTATTTT.